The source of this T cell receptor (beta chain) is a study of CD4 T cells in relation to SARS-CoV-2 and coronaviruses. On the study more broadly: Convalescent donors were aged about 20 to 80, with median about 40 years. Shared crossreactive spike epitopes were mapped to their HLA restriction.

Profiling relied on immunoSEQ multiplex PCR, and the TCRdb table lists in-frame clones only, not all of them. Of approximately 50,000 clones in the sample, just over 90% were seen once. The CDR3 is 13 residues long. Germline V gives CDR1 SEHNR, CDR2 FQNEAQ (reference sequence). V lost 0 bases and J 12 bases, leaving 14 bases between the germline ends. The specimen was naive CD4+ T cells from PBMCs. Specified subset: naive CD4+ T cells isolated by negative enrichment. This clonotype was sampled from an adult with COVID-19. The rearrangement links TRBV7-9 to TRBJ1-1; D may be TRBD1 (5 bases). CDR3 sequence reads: CASSLAGDVSSFF. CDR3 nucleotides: TGTGCCAGCAGCTTAGCAGGGGACGTTTCGTCTTTCTTT.